This T cell receptor beta chain was profiled in a study of T cell responses to AZD1222 COVID-19 vaccine. As for the study in general: Researchers grouped second doses given at about 4 or about 12 weeks into one pool.

As regards this clone: Its antigen is not known.

From germline, CDR1 is SGHTA and CDR2 FQGNSA. Trimming at V came to 6 bases and at J to 3 bases, leaving 8 bases not matched to a gene. The CDR3 has 15 residues. Study-wide results and limits: The repertoires were collected only after the peak T cell response. Baseline testing showed seropositivity in only 5 or 6 AZD1222 recipients. Reportedly, nearly half the spike-specific TCRs target unmutated variant regions.

Clones were sequenced by immunoSEQ multiplex PCR, and TCRdb holds only the in-frame ones, with some missing. The sample contains around 91,000 clones, roughly 88% of which appear only once. Material: peripheral blood, obtained on day 0 of AZD1222 vaccination. The receptor comes from an adult in good health. This rearrangement joins TRBV7-2 to TRBJ2-1; 7 bases agree with TRBD2. In DNA, the CDR3 is TGTGCCAGCAGTTTTACTAGCGATTACTACAATGAGCAGTTCTTC. This encodes CASSFTSDYYNEQFF.